This paragraph reports one T cell receptor beta chain. Recruited during active infection, patients (from Seattle) were subsequently followed longitudinally. The sample is drawn from a study of blood T cell repertoires in COVID-19. On the study more broadly: The United States, Italy and Spain provided the acute and convalescent COVID-19 samples. From T cells, B-cell-depleted T cells, or PBMCs came the material, which was cDNA or gDNA.

Under the authors' procedure: By means of reference gene primer amplification, nucleated cell counts were estimated. The assay was immunoSEQ multiplex PCR, and TCRdb's table has in-frame clones only and misses some. D and trimming were read from the DNA, whereas the V and J calls and clone size are those reported in that table. The sample includes 150,000 to 200,000 clones, 70% to 80% of them seen just once. The CDR3 is 16 residues long. Germline-derived CDR1 and CDR2 are LGHNA and YSLEER. J was trimmed by 5 bases and V by 0 bases; bases with no gene match: 6. Sequenced input: peripheral blood. The chain has TRBV4-3 and TRBJ2-5, with 10 bases that match TRBD2. The receptor comes from a woman aged 40 to 55 with COVID-19, enrolled during active disease. This chain's CDR3 is CASSQESGGAGETQYF. Written as DNA, the CDR3 is TGCGCCAGCAGCCAAGAGAGCGGGGGGGCCGGGGAGACCCAGTACTTC.